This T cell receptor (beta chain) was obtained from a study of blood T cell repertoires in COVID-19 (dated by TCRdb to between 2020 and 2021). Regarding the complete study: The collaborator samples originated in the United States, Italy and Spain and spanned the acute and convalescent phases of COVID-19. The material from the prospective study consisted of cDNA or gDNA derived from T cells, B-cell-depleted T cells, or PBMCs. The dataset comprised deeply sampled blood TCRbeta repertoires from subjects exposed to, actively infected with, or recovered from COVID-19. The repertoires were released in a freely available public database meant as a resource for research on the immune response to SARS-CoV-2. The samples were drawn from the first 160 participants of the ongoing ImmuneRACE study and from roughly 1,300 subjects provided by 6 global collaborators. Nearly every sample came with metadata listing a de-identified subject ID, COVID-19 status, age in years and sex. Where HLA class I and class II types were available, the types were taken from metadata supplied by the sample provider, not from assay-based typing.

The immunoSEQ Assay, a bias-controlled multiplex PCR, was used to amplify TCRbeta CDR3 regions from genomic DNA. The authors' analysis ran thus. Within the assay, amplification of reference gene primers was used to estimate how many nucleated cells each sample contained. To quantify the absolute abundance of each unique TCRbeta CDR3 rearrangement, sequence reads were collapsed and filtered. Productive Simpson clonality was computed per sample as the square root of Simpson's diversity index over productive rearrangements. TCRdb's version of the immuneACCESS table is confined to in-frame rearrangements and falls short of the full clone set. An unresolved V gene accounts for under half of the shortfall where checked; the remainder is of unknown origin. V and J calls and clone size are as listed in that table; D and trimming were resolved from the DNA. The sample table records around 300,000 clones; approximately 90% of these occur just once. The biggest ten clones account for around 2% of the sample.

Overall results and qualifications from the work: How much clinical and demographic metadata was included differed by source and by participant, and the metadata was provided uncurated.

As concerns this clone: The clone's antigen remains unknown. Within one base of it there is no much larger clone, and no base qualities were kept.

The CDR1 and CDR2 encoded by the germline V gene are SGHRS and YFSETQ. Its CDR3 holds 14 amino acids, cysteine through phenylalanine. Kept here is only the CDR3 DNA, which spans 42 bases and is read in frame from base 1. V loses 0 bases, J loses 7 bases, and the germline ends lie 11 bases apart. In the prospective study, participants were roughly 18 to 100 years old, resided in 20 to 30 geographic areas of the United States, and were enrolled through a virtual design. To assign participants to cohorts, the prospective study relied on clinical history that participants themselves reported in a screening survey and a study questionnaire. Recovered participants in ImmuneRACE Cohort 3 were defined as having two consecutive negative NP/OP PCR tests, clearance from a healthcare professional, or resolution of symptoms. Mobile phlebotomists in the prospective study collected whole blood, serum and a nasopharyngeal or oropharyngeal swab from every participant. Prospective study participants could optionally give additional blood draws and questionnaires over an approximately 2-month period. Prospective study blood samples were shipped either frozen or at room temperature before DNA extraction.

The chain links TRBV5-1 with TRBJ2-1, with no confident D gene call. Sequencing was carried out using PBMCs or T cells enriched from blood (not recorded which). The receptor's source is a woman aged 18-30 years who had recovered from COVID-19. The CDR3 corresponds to CASSLDVAANEQFF. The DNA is TGCGCCAGCAGCTTGGATGTAGCAGCGAATGAGCAGTTCTTC.